The rows below give T cell receptor beta chains drawn from one sample of a study of T cells after yellow fever vaccination. MiXCR was run by TCRdb on the 5' RACE reads, yielding one entry per CDR3 protein. The table shows approximately 180,000 distinct CDR3 sequences, with approximately 6.2% occurring only once. The source material was CD4+ T cells sorted from PBMCs, sampled on the day of the first yellow fever vaccination. Every receptor here comes from a man aged 18 to 30 who received the YFV17D yellow fever vaccine. The CDR3 runs from the conserved cysteine through the conserved F or W. The D gene is left open where the match is weak. Rows may omit the clone size; those that give it use once, few, many or a size class.

j_call,clone_size,v_call,d_call,cdr3_aa,cdr3_nt
TRBJ2-3,many,TRBV20-1,TRBD1,CSAIPGTGVKDTQYF,TGCAGTGCTATACCCGGGACAGGGGTAAAAGATACGCAGTATTTT
TRBJ2-2,many,TRBV20-1,TRBD1,CSARDRVATGELFF,TGCAGTGCTCGAGACAGGGTGGCCACCGGGGAGCTGTTTTTT
TRBJ1-1,few,TRBV12-3/TRBV12-4,NA,CASSLGEWITEAFF,TGTGCCAGCAGTTTAGGGGAGTGGATCACTGAAGCTTTCTTT
TRBJ2-1,many,TRBV24-1,NA,CATSDVVGGQNNEQFF,TGTGCCACCAGTGATGTGGTAGGGGGGCAAAACAATGAGCAGTTCTTC
TRBJ2-5,many,TRBV5-1,NA,CASSLVTHGETQYF,TGCGCCAGCAGCTTGGTCACCCACGGAGAGACCCAGTACTTC
TRBJ2-1,many,TRBV5-1,NA,CASSFQGNEQFF,TGCGCCAGCAGCTTTCAGGGGAATGAGCAGTTCTTC
TRBJ1-1,few,TRBV5-4,NA,CASSLAPALNTEAFF,TGTGCCAGCAGCTTGGCCCCAGCCCTGAACACTGAAGCTTTCTTT
TRBJ1-1,many,TRBV6-2/TRBV6-3,NA,CASGHIGETTEAFF,TGTGCCAGCGGCCACATCGGGGAGACCACTGAAGCTTTCTTT
TRBJ2-1,NA,TRBV24-1,TRBD2,CATSDPGAGGEDEQFF,TGTGCCACCAGTGATCCGGGGGCGGGGGGCGAGGATGAGCAGTTCTTC
TRBJ1-4,many,TRBV7-9,TRBD1,CASSFGQGRGSNEKLFF,TGTGCCAGCAGCTTCGGACAGGGGCGAGGGTCTAATGAAAAACTGTTTTTT
TRBJ1-2,many,TRBV7-9,TRBD1,CASSLATGGYGYTF,TGTGCCAGCAGCTTAGCAACAGGGGGCTATGGCTACACCTTC
TRBJ1-1,few,TRBV5-1,NA,CASSLRPTGQTNTEAFF,TGCGCCAGCAGCCTGCGACCGACTGGACAGACTAACACTGAAGCTTTCTTT
TRBJ1-6,many,TRBV4-3,NA,CASSQGAGDSPLHF,TGCGCCAGCAGCCAAGGAGCAGGGGATTCACCCCTCCACTTT
TRBJ2-1,many,TRBV10-3,TRBD2,CASLGGVAGLNEQFF,TGTGCCTCCTTAGGGGGAGTAGCGGGACTCAATGAGCAGTTCTTC
TRBJ1-5,NA,TRBV12-3/TRBV12-4,NA,CASSEQVSAHQPQHF,TGTGCCAGCAGTGAGCAGGTTAGCGCCCATCAGCCCCAGCATTTT
TRBJ1-1,few,TRBV27,NA,CASSPTSGTTGEAFF,TGTGCCAGCAGCCCCACTTCCGGGACCACCGGTGAAGCTTTCTTT
TRBJ2-3,many,TRBV28,TRBD2,CASSSSGEGDTQYF,TGTGCCAGCAGTTCTAGCGGGGAGGGAGATACGCAGTATTTT
TRBJ2-5,many,TRBV6-6,TRBD1,CASSWTGTETQYF,TGTGCCAGCAGCTGGACAGGGACGGAGACCCAGTACTTC
TRBJ2-3,many,TRBV11-2,NA,CASSFSRDTQYF,TGTGCCAGCAGCTTTTCCCGCGATACGCAGTATTTT
TRBJ2-7,NA,TRBV7-2,TRBD2,CASSPGLVTYEQYF,TGTGCCAGCAGCCCGGGACTAGTTACCTACGAGCAGTACTTC
TRBJ2-7,many,TRBV4-3,TRBD1,CASWTGLSYEQYF,TGCGCCAGCTGGACAGGGCTTTCCTACGAGCAGTACTTC
TRBJ1-6,NA,TRBV6-1,TRBD1,CAIRDRTNSPLHF,TGTGCCATTCGGGACAGAACCAATTCACCCCTCCACTTT
TRBJ1-4,many,TRBV5-6,NA,CASSGVGSEKLFF,TGTGCCAGCAGCGGGGTAGGGAGTGAAAAACTGTTTTTT
TRBJ2-1,NA,TRBV20-1,NA,CSARDPRGGNEQFF,TGCAGTGCTAGAGATCCAAGGGGCGGGAATGAGCAGTTCTTC
TRBJ2-4,many,TRBV2,NA,CASSEGGYIQYF,TGTGCCAGCAGTGAGGGAGGCTACATTCAGTACTTC
TRBJ2-5,many,TRBV29-1,NA,CSVLGDGETQYF,TGCAGCGTGCTAGGGGACGGAGAGACCCAGTACTTC
TRBJ1-1,many,TRBV20-1,NA,CSARPQNTEAFF,TGCAGTGCTAGACCACAGAACACTGAAGCTTTCTTT
TRBJ2-7,many,TRBV5-5,NA,CASSLNYEQYF,TGTGCCAGCAGCTTAAATTACGAGCAGTACTTC
TRBJ1-2,many,TRBV6-2/TRBV6-3,NA,CASSYSTYGYTF,TGTGCCAGCAGTTACTCGACCTATGGCTACACCTTC
TRBJ2-3,NA,TRBV5-4,TRBD2,CASSTLTSGGTSTDTQYF,TGTGCCAGCAGCACCCTGACTAGCGGGGGTACTAGCACAGATACGCAGTATTTT
TRBJ2-6,many,TRBV6-1,NA,CASHLSGANVLTF,TGTGCCAGCCATCTCTCTGGGGCCAACGTCCTGACTTTC
TRBJ2-3,many,TRBV28,NA,CASFNRATDTQYF,TGTGCCAGCTTTAACAGGGCGACAGATACGCAGTATTTT
TRBJ2-3,many,TRBV4-2,NA,CASSQVSAGASTDTQYF,TGTGCCAGCAGCCAAGTTTCCGCGGGGGCTAGCACAGATACGCAGTATTTT
TRBJ1-2,NA,TRBV7-2,NA,CASSLVFGSYGYTF,TGTGCCAGCAGCTTAGTTTTTGGGTCCTATGGCTACACCTTC
TRBJ2-1,NA,TRBV5-1,TRBD1,CASSPDWTGLFEQFF,TGCGCCAGCAGCCCGGACTGGACAGGGTTGTTTGAGCAGTTCTTC
TRBJ1-1,few,TRBV5-1,NA,CASSPERGRGNTEAFF,TGCGCCAGCAGCCCTGAACGGGGAAGAGGGAACACTGAAGCTTTCTTT